The 2 T cell receptor beta chains given below trace back to one sample, sequenced in a study of T-cell reconstitution after alpha-beta-depleted transplantation in children. Unique molecular identifiers were used to barcode this TCRbeta library. MiXCR was run by TCRdb on the PCR reads, yielding one entry per CDR3 protein. The data contain 500,000 to 750,000 distinct CDR3 sequences, roughly 30% of them singletons. The starting material was PBMCs, obtained before TCRalphabeta/CD19-depleted stem cell transplant. Every receptor here comes from a boy under three years old with Wiskott-Aldrich syndrome, due to receive a stem cell transplant.

This clonotype was recorded a few times. J is TRBJ2-7 and V is TRBV5-1; 10 positions match TRBD1. Germline-derived CDR1 and CDR2 are SGHRS and YFSETQ. This CDR3 is built from 15 residues. The V gene end was trimmed by 4 bases and the J gene end by 4 bases; junction bases not matched to a gene: 8. The CDR3 reads CASSLTGGAGYEQYF. The CDR3 DNA reads as TGCGCCAGCAGCCTGACAGGGGGCGCCGGATACGAGCAGTACTTC.

This clonotype occurred a few times. The chain is built from TRBV20-1 and TRBJ2-1; D is possibly TRBD2 (6 bases). The germline V gene encodes CDR1 DFQATT and CDR2 SNEGSKA (reference sequence). Trimming shortened V by 3 bases and J by 9 bases, and 15 bases separated the two germline ends. This CDR3 has 13 residues. CDR3 amino acids: CSARRGLNSEQFF. CDR3 in DNA: TGCAGTGCTAGGCGGGGCCTGAACAGTGAGCAGTTCTTC.